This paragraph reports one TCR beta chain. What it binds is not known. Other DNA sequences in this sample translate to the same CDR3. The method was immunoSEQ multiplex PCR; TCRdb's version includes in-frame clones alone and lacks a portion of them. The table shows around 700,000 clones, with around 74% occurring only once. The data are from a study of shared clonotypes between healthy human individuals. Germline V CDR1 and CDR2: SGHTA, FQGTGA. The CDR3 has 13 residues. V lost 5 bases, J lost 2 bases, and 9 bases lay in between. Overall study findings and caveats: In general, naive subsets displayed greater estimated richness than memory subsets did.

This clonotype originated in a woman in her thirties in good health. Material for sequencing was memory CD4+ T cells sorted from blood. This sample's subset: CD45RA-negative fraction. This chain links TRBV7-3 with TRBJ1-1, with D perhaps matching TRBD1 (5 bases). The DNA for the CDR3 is TGTGCCAGCAGCCTCCAGGGTAACACTGAAGCTTTCTTT. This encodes CASSLQGNTEAFF. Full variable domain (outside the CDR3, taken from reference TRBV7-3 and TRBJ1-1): GAGVSQTPSNKVTEKGKYVELRCDPISGHTALYWYRQSLGQGPEFLIYFQGTGAADDSGLPNDRFFAVRPEGSVSTLKIQRTERGDSAVYLCASSLQGNTEAFFGQGTRLTVV.